Sequencing of this T cell receptor (beta chain) was carried out in a study of blood T cells in healthy people across ages. Broader study findings: TCR beta diversity per million T cells fell roughly linearly with age. A conclusive naive versus antigen-experienced comparison was prevented by the unsorted PBMCs. Compared with aged donors, long-lived donors showed fewer expanded clones, suggesting selection.

The CDR3 extends over 13 amino acids. Trimming pared 0 bases from V and 7 bases from J, leaving 8 bases between. Looked up from germline, CDR1 is SGHRS and CDR2 is YFSETQ. A sample-barcoded 5' primer and a J-beta primer mix were used in a second PCR of about 7 to 12 cycles. Each CDR3 protein is one row after TCRdb ran MiXCR on the 5' RACE reads. The sample has almost 800,000 distinct CDR3 sequences; about 62% are singletons. This clonotype has ten or more counts. Antigen unknown. This receptor was taken from a man aged 25-45 years in good health. This chain connects TRBV5-1 to TRBJ2-1; D not certain. Sequences were obtained from blood. Here the CDR3 DNA reads TGCGCCAGCAGCTTGGCAGGACCTAATGAGCAGTTCTTC. Amino acids: CASSLAGPNEQFF.